The source of this T cell receptor beta chain is a study of radiation and T cells in renal cell carcinoma. General study results and limits: Top tumor clonotypes rose in blood 2 weeks post-radiation, then contracted.

Germline-derived CDR1 and CDR2 are SGHTA and FQGTGA. This CDR3 has 14 amino acids. The V end lost 5 bases, the J end lost 1 base, and 11 bases lay between the germline ends. Sequenced by immunoSEQ multiplex PCR; TCRdb stores in-frame clones only, minus some. Seen here are 130,000 to 150,000 clones, 65% to 90% observed once, and the top ten hold less than 20%. This clone occurred once. No antigen is known for it. Time point reported: blood 4 weeks post-SBRT, at nephrectomy. The treatment was: 15 Gy SBRT to primary tumor, nephrectomy 4 weeks later. Nephrectomy followed 15 Gy stereotactic body radiation by 4 weeks.

The sequencing used blood, collected from a patient whose treatment included radiotherapy and nephrectomy. The V gene is TRBV7-3, the J gene TRBJ2-5; the D gene is possibly TRBD1 (7 bases). This TCR derives from a woman between 50 and 59 years old with renal cell carcinoma. The CDR3 sequence: CASSLQGGQETQYF. CDR3 coding DNA: TGTGCCAGCAGCCTCCAGGGGGGCCAAGAGACCCAGTACTTC. Complete variable domain (other parts from reference TRBV7-3 and TRBJ2-5): GAGVSQTPSNKVTEKGKYVELRCDPISGHTALYWYRQSLGQGPEFLIYFQGTGAADDSGLPNDRFFAVRPEGSVSTLKIQRTERGDSAVYLCASSLQGGQETQYFGPGTRLLVL.